The rows below give T cell receptor beta chains drawn from one sample of a study of PD-L1 blockade in urothelial cancer. Sequencing was performed with immunoSEQ multiplex PCR; in TCRdb, only in-frame clones are kept and a portion is missing. The data show 71,000 or so clones, 70% to 90% seen once. The material sequenced was PBMCs, taken around atezolizumab (anti-PD-L1) treatment. The receptors come from a man in his 60s with urothelial cancer. Each CDR3 is given with its conserved first and last residue. The order of the fields is D gene, clone size, V gene, J gene, CDR3 DNA, CDR3 protein. A D gene is named only where the DNA matches it firmly. Expanded clones get a size class; other rows say once, few or many, or leave the size out.

>TRBD1|once|TRBV5-4|TRBJ1-1
TGTGCCAGCAGCTCCGGACAGGGGACTGAAGCTTTCTTT
CASSSGQGTEAFF
>-|-|TRBV1|TRBJ2-5
TGCACCAGCAGGGGCAGGACTGAACCTATAGAGACCCAGTACTTC
CTSRGRTEPIETQYF
>TRBD2|-|TRBV2|TRBJ2-7
TGTGCCAGCACTGGGCAGCGGGGGACCTACGAGCAGTACTTC
CASTGQRGTYEQYF
>-|-|TRBV19|TRBJ1-5
TGTGCCAGTAGTACGGGGGGCGGCAATCAGCCCCAGCATTTT
CASSTGGGNQPQHF
>TRBD2|-|TRBV9|TRBJ2-1
TGTGCCAGCAGCGTAGGAGGTTTGGCGGGAGGGCACAATGAGCAGTTCTTC
CASSVGGLAGGHNEQFF
>TRBD1|once|TRBV7-9|TRBJ1-2
TGTGCCAGCAGCTTGGACAGGATTAACTATGGCTACACCTTC
CASSLDRINYGYTF
>-|-|TRBV5-1|TRBJ2-3
TGCGCCAGGGGGGAGGGGGACTGTACGCAGTATTTT
CARGEGDCTQYF
>TRBD2|-|TRBV6-5|TRBJ2-7
TGTGCCAGCAGTTACTCGGCTAGCGGGGGGAACTACGAGCAGTACTTC
CASSYSASGGNYEQYF
>TRBD2|-|TRBV5-1|TRBJ2-2
TGCGCCAGCAGCTTGCTGGGGACTACGAACACCGGGGAGCTGTTTTTT
CASSLLGTTNTGELFF
>TRBD1|-|TRBV6-1|TRBJ1-1
TGTGCCAGCAGTGACTGGACAGGGTACACTGAAGCTTTCTTT
CASSDWTGYTEAFF
>TRBD1|-|TRBV30|TRBJ1-3
TGTGCCTGGAGTGCCGGGACAGGGACCTTCTCTGGAAACACCATATATTTT
CAWSAGTGTFSGNTIYF
>-|-|TRBV6-1|TRBJ1-5
TGTGCCAGCAGTCCAACGGGGGGTTTTAATCAGCCCCAGCATTTT
CASSPTGGFNQPQHF
>-|once|TRBV19|TRBJ2-5
TGTGCCAGTAGTATGGGGGGGCAGTTGTACCAAGAGACCCAGTACTTC
CASSMGGQLYQETQYF
>-|-|TRBV5-1|TRBJ2-6
TGCGCCAGCAGCGAAGGACATACCTCTGGGGCCAACGTCCTGACTTTC
CASSEGHTSGANVLTF
>TRBD2|once|TRBV5-1|TRBJ2-3
TGCGCCAGCAGCGCACTAGCGGGGGGGCCCGATACGCAGTATTTT
CASSALAGGPDTQYF
>TRBD1|-|TRBV27|TRBJ2-7
TGTGCCAGCAGTCGCCTCGGACAGGGTACTTACTCCTACGAGCAGTACTTC
CASSRLGQGTYSYEQYF
>TRBD1|-|TRBV27|TRBJ2-3
TGTGCCAGCAGTTTAGATCGGACAGGTGGCACAGATACGCAGTATTTT
CASSLDRTGGTDTQYF
>TRBD1|-|TRBV11-2|TRBJ1-4
TGTGCCAGCAGCTCACCCCTTGGACAGGGGCCGGGGGGAAAACTGTTTTTT
CASSSPLGQGPGGKLFF
>TRBD2|-|TRBV9|TRBJ2-1
TGTGCCAGCAGCGACAGCGCACTAGCGGGGGATGAGCAGTTCTTC
CASSDSALAGDEQFF
>TRBD1|-|TRBV27|TRBJ1-2
TGTGCCAGCAGAGAGATCTCCGGGACAGTCTATGGCTACACCTTC
CASREISGTVYGYTF
>-|-|TRBV30|TRBJ1-2
TGTGCCTGGAGTGTAGGGGGCTATGGCTACACCTTC
CAWSVGGYGYTF
>-|-|TRBV27|TRBJ1-3
TGTGCCAGCAGTACACAGGGTTCTGGAAACACCATATATTTT
CASSTQGSGNTIYF
>-|-|TRBV4-3|TRBJ1-2
TGCGCCAGCAGTCGACAGGAAAACTATGGCTACACCTTC
CASSRQENYGYTF
>TRBD1|-|TRBV5-1|TRBJ2-3
TGCGCCAGCAGCCAAAGGGGACAGGGAACAGATACGCAGTATTTT
CASSQRGQGTDTQYF
>-|-|TRBV7-2|TRBJ2-7
TGTGCCAGCAGCTTAAGTAGTGTGCAGGGGTACGAGCAGTACTTC
CASSLSSVQGYEQYF
>-|-|TRBV7-2|TRBJ2-3
TGTGCCAGCGGATTCAGGGGAGATACGCAGTATTTT
CASGFRGDTQYF
>TRBD1|-|TRBV12-5|TRBJ2-1
TGTGCTAGTGGACCGCCCGGGACAGGGGAGTACAATGAGCAGTTCTTC
CASGPPGTGEYNEQFF
>TRBD1|-|TRBV6-5|TRBJ1-6
TGTGCCAGCAGAATGCACAGGGGAAATAATTCACCCCTCCACTTT
CASRMHRGNNSPLHF
>-|-|TRBV10-1|TRBJ2-7
TGCGCCAGCAGTGAGTCTAGGGGCTACGAGCAGTACTTC
CASSESRGYEQYF
>-|-|TRBV11-2|TRBJ2-1
TGTGCCAGCAGCTTAGTTCGTGGGAGGAGGTACAATGAGCAGTTCTTC
CASSLVRGRRYNEQFF
>TRBD1|-|TRBV6-4|TRBJ1-2
TGTGCCAGCAGTGCGGTAGAGGGGGGACAGGGGGCGCGGGGCTATGGCTACACCTTC
CASSAVEGGQGARGYGYTF
>TRBD1|-|TRBV5-1|TRBJ2-5
TGCGCCAGCAGGTACAGGGGCGAGACCCAGTACTTC
CASRYRGETQYF
>TRBD1|-|TRBV7-9|TRBJ2-7
TGTGCCAGCAGCTCACCCGGGACAGGCTACGAGCAGTACTTC
CASSSPGTGYEQYF
>-|-|TRBV29-1|TRBJ2-3
TGCAGCGTTGGGGAACCCAGGGGCACAGATACGCAGTATTTT
CSVGEPRGTDTQYF
>-|-|TRBV4-1|TRBJ2-1
TGCGCCAGCAGCCAAGGGATGTTCGGCAGGCTAAACTACAATGAGCAGTTCTTC
CASSQGMFGRLNYNEQFF
>TRBD1|-|TRBV6-1|TRBJ1-1
TGTGCCAGCAGGACAGGGCGGAACACTGAAGCTTTCTTT
CASRTGRNTEAFF
>TRBD1|-|TRBV7-2|TRBJ2-7
TGTGCCAGCAGCTTAAGGACAGGGGGAAGTGGGGAGCAGTACTTC
CASSLRTGGSGEQYF
>TRBD1|-|TRBV5-1|TRBJ2-1
TGCGCCAGCAGCTTGGGGCAGGGGGCTCTTGATGAGCAGTTCTTC
CASSLGQGALDEQFF
>-|-|TRBV4-2|TRBJ2-5
TGTGCCAGCAGCCAAACCGGGCAAGAGACCCAGTACTTC
CASSQTGQETQYF
>-|-|TRBV9|TRBJ2-2
TGTGCCAGCAGCGTACGGGTTAGTGTGTCCTCCGGGGAGCTGTTTTTT
CASSVRVSVSSGELFF
>-|-|TRBV5-1|TRBJ1-5
TGCGCCAGCAGCTTGGACAGCATTAATCAGCCCCAGCATTTT
CASSLDSINQPQHF